These T cell receptor beta chains were read from a single sample in a study of blood T cell repertoires in COVID-19. Measured with immunoSEQ multiplex PCR; TCRdb has only the in-frame clones, and not every one. This table has over 300,000 clones, 87% appearing once. Input material: PBMCs or T cells enriched from blood (not recorded which). The receptor set was obtained from a woman aged 25 to 39 who had recovered from COVID-19. Both conserved end residues are part of each CDR3. The order of the fields is clone size, D gene, J gene, V gene, CDR3 protein, CDR3 DNA. D genes are given only for firm matches. Only part of the rows carry a size: once, few, many, or a class if the clone is expanded.

>-|-|TRBJ2-1|TRBV21-1
CASSKDPSGGQYNEQFF
TGTGCCAGCAGCAAAGATCCTAGCGGGGGGCAATACAATGAGCAGTTCTTC
>-|-|TRBJ2-5|TRBV5-1
CASTGGANQETQYF
TGCGCCAGCACTGGGGGGGCCAACCAAGAGACCCAGTACTTC
>-|-|TRBJ2-3|TRBV24-1
CATSDPAGGTDTQYF
TGTGCCACCAGTGACCCCGCAGGGGGGACAGATACGCAGTATTTT
>-|-|TRBJ1-1|TRBV6-4
CASGTGFTEAFF
TGTGCCAGCGGAACAGGATTCACTGAAGCTTTCTTT
>-|TRBD1|TRBJ2-5|TRBV23-1
CASSHTGTGGEETQYF
TGCGCCAGCAGCCACACGGGGACAGGGGGCGAAGAGACCCAGTACTTC
>-|TRBD1|TRBJ2-7|TRBV11-2
CASSRTTGGSYEQYF
TGTGCCAGCAGCCGAACGACAGGGGGTTCGTACGAGCAGTACTTC
>once|-|TRBJ2-7|TRBV27
CASSLGRQGRAYEQYF
TGTGCCAGCAGTCTAGGGCGACAGGGGAGGGCCTACGAGCAGTACTTC
>-|TRBD1|TRBJ1-2|TRBV2
CASSDGWTGRGYTF
TGTGCCAGCAGTGACGGTTGGACAGGGAGGGGCTACACCTTC
>once|-|TRBJ1-5|TRBV5-1
CASSLGPPEQGPNQPQHF
TGCGCCAGCAGCTTGGGCCCCCCCGAACAGGGTCCTAATCAGCCCCAGCATTTT
>-|-|TRBJ2-7|TRBV6-5
CAGNSGFSYEQYF
TGTGCCGGAAATAGCGGCTTCTCCTACGAGCAGTACTTC
>-|-|TRBJ1-2|TRBV4-1
CASSQDNGGQYDGYTF
TGCGCCAGCAGCCAAGATAACGGAGGGCAGTACGATGGCTACACCTTC
>-|TRBD1|TRBJ1-1|TRBV4-3
CASSQARDSRLYTEAFF
TGCGCCAGCAGCCAGGCCCGGGACAGCCGTCTGTACACTGAAGCTTTCTTT
>-|-|TRBJ1-2|TRBV7-3
CASSYAKNYGYTF
TGTGCCAGCAGCTACGCGAAGAACTATGGCTACACCTTC
>-|-|TRBJ1-1|TRBV12-5
CASGLVGGEAFF
TGTGCTAGTGGTTTGGTAGGAGGGGAAGCTTTCTTT
>-|-|TRBJ2-7|TRBV11-3
CASSLEGGYEQYF
TGTGCCAGCAGCTTAGAAGGAGGCTACGAGCAGTACTTC
>-|TRBD1|TRBJ1-4|TRBV29-1
CSVSDRGAANEKLFF
TGCAGCGTTAGCGACAGGGGTGCCGCTAATGAAAAACTGTTTTTT
>few|-|TRBJ1-1|TRBV25-1
CASSPDRRNTEAFF
TGTGCCAGCAGCCCCGACAGAAGAAACACTGAAGCTTTCTTT
>once|TRBD1|TRBJ1-2|TRBV18
CASSPQGASGYTF
TGTGCCAGCTCACCCCAGGGGGCTAGTGGCTACACCTTC
>-|TRBD2|TRBJ2-7|TRBV11-1
CASSRLAGALYEQYF
TGTGCCAGCAGCCGACTAGCGGGGGCCCTCTACGAGCAGTACTTC
>once|-|TRBJ2-7|TRBV15
CATSRDSRGEQYF
TGTGCCACCAGCAGAGATAGTAGGGGAGAGCAGTACTTC
>-|-|TRBJ1-2|TRBV6-4
CASSAAGGYGYTF
TGTGCCAGCAGTGCGGCAGGTGGCTATGGCTACACCTTC
>-|TRBD1|TRBJ1-1|TRBV3-1/TRBV3-2
CASSQDSGQGLWNTEAFF
TGTGCCAGCAGCCAAGATTCGGGACAGGGCTTATGGAACACTGAAGCTTTCTTT
>once|TRBD1|TRBJ1-1|TRBV7-8
CASSLRQGSNTEAFF
TGTGCCAGCAGCCTTCGACAGGGGTCGAACACTGAAGCTTTCTTT
>once|-|TRBJ1-5|TRBV6-5
CASSYRTDYSNQPQHF
TGTGCCAGCAGTTACAGGACAGACTATAGCAATCAGCCCCAGCATTTT
>-|-|TRBJ1-2|TRBV15
CATSSQYYGYTF
TGTGCCACCAGCTCGCAGTACTATGGCTACACCTTC
>few|-|TRBJ1-1|TRBV6-2/TRBV6-3
CASSRDKNTEAFF
TGTGCCAGCAGTCGGGACAAGAACACTGAAGCTTTCTTT